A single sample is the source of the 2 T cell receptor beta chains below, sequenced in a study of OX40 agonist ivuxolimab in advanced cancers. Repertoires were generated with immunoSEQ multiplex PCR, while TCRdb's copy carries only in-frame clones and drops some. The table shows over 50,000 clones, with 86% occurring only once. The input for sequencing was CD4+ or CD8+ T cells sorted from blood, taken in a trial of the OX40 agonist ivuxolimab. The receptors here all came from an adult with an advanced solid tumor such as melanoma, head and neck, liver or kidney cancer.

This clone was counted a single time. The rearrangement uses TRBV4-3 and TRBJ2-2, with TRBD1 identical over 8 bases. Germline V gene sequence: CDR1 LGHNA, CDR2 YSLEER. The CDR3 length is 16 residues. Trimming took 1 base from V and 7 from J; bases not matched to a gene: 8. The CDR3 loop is CASSQGTGKVFGELFF. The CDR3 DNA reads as TGCGCCAGCAGCCAAGGGACAGGGAAAGTTTTCGGGGAGCTGTTTTTT.

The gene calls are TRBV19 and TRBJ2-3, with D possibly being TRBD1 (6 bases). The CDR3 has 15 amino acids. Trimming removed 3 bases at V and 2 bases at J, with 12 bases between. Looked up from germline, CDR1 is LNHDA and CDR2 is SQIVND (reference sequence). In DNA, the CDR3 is TGTGCCAGTAGTATCGGACAGATCCTCACAGATACGCAGTATTTT. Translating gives CASSIGQILTDTQYF.